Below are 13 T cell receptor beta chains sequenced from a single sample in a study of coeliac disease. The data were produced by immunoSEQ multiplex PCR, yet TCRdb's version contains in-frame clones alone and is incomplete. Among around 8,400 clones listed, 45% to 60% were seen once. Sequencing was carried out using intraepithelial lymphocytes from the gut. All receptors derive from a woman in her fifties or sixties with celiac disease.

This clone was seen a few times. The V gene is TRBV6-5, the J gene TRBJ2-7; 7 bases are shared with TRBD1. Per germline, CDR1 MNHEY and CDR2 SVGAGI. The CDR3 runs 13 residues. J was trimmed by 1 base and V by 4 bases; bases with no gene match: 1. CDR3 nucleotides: TGTGCCAGCAGTTTGGGACAGTCCTACGAGCAGTACTTC. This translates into CASSLGQSYEQYF.

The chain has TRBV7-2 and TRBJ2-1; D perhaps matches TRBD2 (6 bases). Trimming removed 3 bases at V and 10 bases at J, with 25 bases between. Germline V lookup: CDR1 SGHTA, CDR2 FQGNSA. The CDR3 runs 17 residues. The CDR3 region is CASSFWYFLRWGDEQFF. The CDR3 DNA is TGTGCCAGCAGCTTTTGGTACTTTCTGCGATGGGGGGACGAGCAGTTCTTC.

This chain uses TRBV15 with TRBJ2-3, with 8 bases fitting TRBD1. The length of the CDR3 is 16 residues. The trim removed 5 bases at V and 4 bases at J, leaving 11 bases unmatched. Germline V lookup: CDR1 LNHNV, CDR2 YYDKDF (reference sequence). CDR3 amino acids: CATSGDRGLPPDTQYF. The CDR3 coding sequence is TGTGCCACCAGCGGCGACAGGGGTCTACCCCCAGATACGCAGTATTTT.

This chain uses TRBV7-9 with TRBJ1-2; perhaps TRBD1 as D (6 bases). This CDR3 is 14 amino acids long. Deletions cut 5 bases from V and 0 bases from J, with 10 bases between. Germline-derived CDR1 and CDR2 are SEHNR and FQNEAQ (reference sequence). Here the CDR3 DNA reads TGTGCCAGCAGCCCGGACAGTACTAACTATGGCTACACCTTC. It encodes CASSPDSTNYGYTF. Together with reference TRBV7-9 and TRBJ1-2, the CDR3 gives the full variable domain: DTGVSQNPRHKITKRGQNVTFRCDPISEHNRLYWYRQTLGQGPEFLTYFQNEAQLEKSRLLSDRFSAERPKGSFSTLEIQRTEQGDSAMYLCASSPDSTNYGYTFGSGTRLTVV.

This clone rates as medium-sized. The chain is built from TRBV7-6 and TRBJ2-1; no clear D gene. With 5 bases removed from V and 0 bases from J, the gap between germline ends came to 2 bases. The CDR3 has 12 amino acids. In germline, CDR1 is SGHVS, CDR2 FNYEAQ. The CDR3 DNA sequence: TGTGCCAGCAGCCGCTCCTACAATGAGCAGTTCTTC. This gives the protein CASSRSYNEQFF.

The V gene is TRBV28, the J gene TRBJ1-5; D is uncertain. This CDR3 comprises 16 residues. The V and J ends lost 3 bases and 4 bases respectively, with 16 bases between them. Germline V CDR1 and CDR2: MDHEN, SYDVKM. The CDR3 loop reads CASSFLTGVKNQPQHF. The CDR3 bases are TGTGCCAGCAGTTTCCTGACCGGGGTCAAAAATCAGCCCCAGCATTTT.

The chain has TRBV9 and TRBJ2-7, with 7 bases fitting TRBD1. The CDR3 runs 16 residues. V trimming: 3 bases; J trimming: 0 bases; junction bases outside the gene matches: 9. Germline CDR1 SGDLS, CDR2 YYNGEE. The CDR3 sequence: CASSEGAGAASYEQYF. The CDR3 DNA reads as TGTGCCAGCAGCGAGGGGGCAGGAGCGGCCTCCTACGAGCAGTACTTC.

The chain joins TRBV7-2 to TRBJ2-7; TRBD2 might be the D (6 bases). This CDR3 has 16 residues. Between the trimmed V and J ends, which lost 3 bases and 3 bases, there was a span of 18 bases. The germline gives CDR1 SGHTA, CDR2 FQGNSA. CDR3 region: CASSLPSEREDYEQYF. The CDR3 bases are TGTGCCAGCAGCTTGCCTAGCGAAAGGGAGGACTACGAGCAGTACTTC.

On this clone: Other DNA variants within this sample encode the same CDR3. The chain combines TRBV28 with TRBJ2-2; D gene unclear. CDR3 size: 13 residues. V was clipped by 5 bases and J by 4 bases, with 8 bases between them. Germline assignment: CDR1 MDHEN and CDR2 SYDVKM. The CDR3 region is CASSPGLTGELFF. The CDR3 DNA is TGTGCCAGCAGTCCCGGTCTCACCGGGGAGCTGTTTTTT.

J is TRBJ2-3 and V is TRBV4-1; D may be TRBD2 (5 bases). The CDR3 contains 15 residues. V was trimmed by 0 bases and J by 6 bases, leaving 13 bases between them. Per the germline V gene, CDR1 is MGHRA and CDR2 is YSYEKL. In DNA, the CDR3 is TGCGCCAGCAGCCAAGAATGGGCCTCGGGGGATACGCAGTATTTT. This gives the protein CASSQEWASGDTQYF.

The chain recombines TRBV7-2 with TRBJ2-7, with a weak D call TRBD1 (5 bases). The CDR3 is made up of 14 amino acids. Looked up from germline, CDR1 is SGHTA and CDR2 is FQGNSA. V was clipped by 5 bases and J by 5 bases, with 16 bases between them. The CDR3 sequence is CASSHRATQDEQYF. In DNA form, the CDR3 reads TGTGCCAGCAGCCATCGGGCTACACAGGACGAGCAGTACTTC.

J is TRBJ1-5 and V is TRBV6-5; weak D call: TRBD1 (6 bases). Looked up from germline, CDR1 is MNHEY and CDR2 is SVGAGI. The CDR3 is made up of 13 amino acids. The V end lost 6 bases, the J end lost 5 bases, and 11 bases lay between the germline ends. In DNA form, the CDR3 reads TGTGCCAGCAGCAAGGACAGATATCAGCCCCAGCATTTT. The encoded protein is CASSKDRYQPQHF.

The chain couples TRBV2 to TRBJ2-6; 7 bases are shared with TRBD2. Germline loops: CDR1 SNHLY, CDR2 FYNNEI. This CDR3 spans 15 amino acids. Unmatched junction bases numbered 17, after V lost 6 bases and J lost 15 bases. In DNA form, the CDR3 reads TGTGCCAGCAGCCCAGGAGAAGCGGGACGCACGACCCTGACTTTC. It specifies CASSPGEAGRTTLTF.